These 25 T cell receptor beta chains came from one sample sequenced in a study of T cell repertoires in cytomegalovirus infection. TCRdb analysed the reads with MiXCR anew, one entry per CDR3 protein. The top ten hold roughly 9.7% of the sample, which has about 260,000 distinct CDR3 sequences, approximately 15% seen once. The specimen was PBMCs. These receptors all come from a human donor in good health (CMV status not recorded). Some clones in this sample may be carry-over from other donors' samples.

This clonotype was picked up many times. The gene calls are TRBV7-8 and TRBJ2-7; 7 bases line up with TRBD1. V trimming: 5 bases; J trimming: 2 bases; junction bases outside the gene matches: 9. There are 15 residues in the CDR3. Per germline, CDR1 SGHVS and CDR2 FQNEAQ. CDR3 amino acids: CASSPWSGTAYEQYF. The CDR3 DNA follows: TGTGCCAGCAGCCCGTGGTCCGGGACAGCCTACGAGCAGTACTTC.

This clonotype was seen at least ten times. The J gene is TRBJ1-2, the V gene TRBV10-3; D ambiguous. CDR1 and CDR2 (germline): ENHRY, SYGVKD. V lost 4 bases and J lost 4, with 16 bases in between. The CDR3 runs to 15 residues. Written as DNA, the CDR3 is TGTGCCATCAGTGGTGGTCTAGATAGCATCTATGGCTACACCTTC. Translating gives CAISGGLDSIYGYTF.

The genes are TRBV28 and TRBJ1-2; TRBD1 matches at 8 bases. The CDR3 length is 12 residues. Trimming removed 6 bases from V and 8 bases from J; junction bases left unmatched: 5. The V gene's germline CDR1 is MDHEN and CDR2 SYDVKM. CDR3 protein: CASSWTGPGYTF. In nucleotides, the CDR3 is TGTGCCAGCAGCTGGACAGGGCCCGGCTACACCTTC.

This clonotype was picked up many times. The chain employs TRBV7-6 and TRBJ1-1; D is undetermined. The germline V gene encodes CDR1 SGHVS and CDR2 FNYEAQ. The CDR3 has 15 residues. V lost 1 base and J lost 2, with 11 bases in between. In nucleotides, the CDR3 is TGTGCCAGCAGCTTAGTAGCCGGCAAAAACACTGAAGCTTTCTTT. Translating gives CASSLVAGKNTEAFF.

This sequence joins TRBV4-1 and TRBJ1-6; D uncertain. Between the trimmed V and J ends, which lost 3 bases and 7 bases, there was a span of 13 bases. Germline V CDR1 and CDR2: MGHRA, YSYEKL. This CDR3 has 15 amino acids. This chain's CDR3 is CASSQANDGNSPLHF. CDR3 coding DNA: TGCGCCAGCAGCCAGGCCAACGACGGGAATTCACCCCTCCACTTT.

The rearrangement uses TRBV7-2 and TRBJ1-3; D gene unclear. Trimming removed 0 bases from V and 0 bases from J, with 6 bases in between. Germline assignment: CDR1 SGHTA and CDR2 FQGNSA. CDR3 size: 15 residues. The CDR3 coding sequence is TGTGCCAGCAGCTTAGCCGCGAGCTCTGGAAACACCATATATTTT. It yields the protein CASSLAASSGNTIYF. Full variable domain (missing parts from reference TRBV7-2 and TRBJ1-3): GAGVSQSPSNKVTEKGKDVELRCDPISGHTALYWYRQSLGQGLEFLIYFQGNSAPDKSGLPSDRFSAERTGGSVSTLTIQRTQQEDSAVYLCASSLAASSGNTIYFGEGSWLTVV.

The sample holds many counts of this clonotype. The V call is TRBV7-9, the J call TRBJ1-4, with a weak D call TRBD1 (6 bases). The germline V gene encodes CDR1 SEHNR and CDR2 FQNEAQ (reference sequence). Trimming shortened V by 2 bases and J by 8 bases, and 12 bases separated the two germline ends. This CDR3 comprises 14 residues. This chain's CDR3 is CASSLRGGEEKLFF. The CDR3, as DNA: TGTGCCAGCAGCTTAAGGGGGGGTGAAGAAAAACTGTTTTTT.

This clonotype was seen only a few times. The chain combines TRBV10-3 with TRBJ2-1; D may match TRBD1 or TRBD2 (7 bases each). This CDR3 spans 16 amino acids. V lost 3 bases and J lost 7, with 19 bases in between. Germline V gene data show CDR1 as ENHRY and CDR2 as SYGVKD. The CDR3 nucleotides are TGTGCCATCAGTGAACCGACAGGGAGGGGGAGGAATGAGCAGTTCTTC. Protein: CAISEPTGRGRNEQFF.

This clonotype was picked up a small number of times. The J gene is TRBJ1-2, the V gene TRBV6-2 or TRBV6-3; D not resolved. Germline loops: CDR1 MNHEY, CDR2 SVGEGT. The V and J ends lost 6 bases and 4 bases respectively, with 9 bases between them. The CDR3 consists of 12 residues. CDR3 coding DNA: TGTGCCAGCAGAGGATCCACCTATGGCTACACCTTC. This codes for CASRGSTYGYTF.

The chain uses TRBV6-5 and TRBJ2-1; no clear D. The CDR3 loop spans 11 amino acids. Per germline, CDR1 MNHEY and CDR2 SVGAGI. Trimming shortened V by 6 bases and J by 8 bases, and 8 bases separated the two germline ends. CDR3 in DNA: TGTGCCAGCAGGATTTGGGATGAGCAGTTCTTC. This translates into CASRIWDEQFF.

V usage is TRBV6-2 or TRBV6-3 and J usage is TRBJ1-4, with D unclear. CDR3 length: 15 amino acids. Trimming removed 0 bases from V and 0 bases from J, with 5 bases in between. CDR1 MNHEY and CDR2 SVGEGT come from the germline V gene. The CDR3 is CASSYSGATNEKLFF. The DNA for the CDR3 is TGTGCCAGCAGTTACTCCGGAGCAACTAATGAAAAACTGTTTTTT.

The rearrangement uses TRBV2 and TRBJ1-1; D gene uncertain. Germline CDR1 SNHLY, CDR2 FYNNEI. This CDR3 is 11 amino acids long. The ends were cut back, 7 bases at V and 8 bases at J, with 11 bases in the middle. The CDR3 spells CASIRALEAFF. Here the CDR3 DNA reads TGTGCCAGCATTAGGGCCCTCGAAGCTTTCTTT.

The V gene is TRBV27, the J gene TRBJ1-4; D uncertain. Trimming left V 5 bases short and J 8 bases short, with 24 bases between. CDR1 and CDR2 (germline): MNHEY, SMNVEV (reference sequence). CDR3 size: 17 residues. CDR3 nucleotides: TGTGCCAGCAGTACGAGAACTTCCGGGCCTACAAGAGAAAAACTGTTTTTT. This encodes CASSTRTSGPTREKLFF.

The chain links TRBV28 to TRBJ2-7; TRBD1 might be the D (6 bases). The germline CDR1 and CDR2 sequences are MDHEN and SYDVKM. The V end was cut by 7 bases, the J end by 0 bases, with 13 bases between. This CDR3 is 14 amino acids long. The CDR3 is CASNPGQSSYEQYF. CDR3 coding DNA: TGTGCCAGCAACCCTGGACAGAGCTCCTACGAGCAGTACTTC.

This clonotype was counted many times. The V gene is TRBV7-3, the J gene TRBJ2-7, with D perhaps matching TRBD1 (5 bases). V lost 2 bases, J lost 1 base, and 24 bases lay in between. CDR1 is SGHTA, CDR2 FQGTGA, per germline. The CDR3 is 19 residues long. CDR3 sequence: CASSLVGGLGAAKSYEQYF. The CDR3, as DNA: TGTGCCAGCAGCTTAGTCGGCGGCCTAGGGGCGGCCAAGTCCTACGAGCAGTACTTC.

This clonotype has just a few counts. The chain couples TRBV7-9 to TRBJ1-5, with D hard to call. The germline V gene has CDR1 SEHNR and CDR2 FQNEAQ (reference sequence). This CDR3 spans 12 amino acids. Trimming took off 4 bases at V and 15 bases at J, with 16 bases between the two ends. Here the CDR3 reads CASSSALEVMHF. CDR3 bases: TGTGCCAGCAGCTCAGCCCTTGAGGTCATGCATTTT.

The rearrangement uses TRBV6-4 and TRBJ2-3; TRBD2 matches 8 bases. The CDR3 runs 15 residues. In germline, CDR1 is MRHNA, CDR2 SNTAGT. V gave up 6 bases and J gave up 2 bases; unmatched junction bases: 7. CDR3 nucleotides: TGTGCCAGCAGCGTCGGTAGCGGGGCCACAGATACGCAGTATTTT. As protein: CASSVGSGATDTQYF.

In DNA, the CDR3 is TGTGCCAGCCAGGAGGGCACCCCGGAGACCCAGTACTTC. It is translated as CASQEGTPETQYF. The chain employs TRBV7-9 and TRBJ2-5; perhaps TRBD2 as D (6 bases). The CDR3 is made up of 13 amino acids. The V gene lost 8 bases and the J gene lost 5 bases, with 15 bases spanning the gap. CDR1 is SEHNR, CDR2 FQNEAQ, per germline (reference sequence).

This clonotype showed up many times. The chain links TRBV7-2 to TRBJ2-7, with D perhaps matching TRBD1 or TRBD2 (5 bases each). The CDR3 has 15 amino acids. Germline assignment: CDR1 SGHTA and CDR2 FQGNSA. The V gene lost 5 bases and the J gene lost 4 bases, with 18 bases spanning the gap. The CDR3 spells CASSPRSGLIYEQYF. For the CDR3, the DNA is TGTGCCAGCAGCCCCCGCTCGGGGCTAATTTACGAGCAGTACTTC.

This clonotype turned up a few times. V and J are TRBV20-1 and TRBJ2-7; tentatively, D is TRBD1 (5 bases). The germline V gene encodes CDR1 DFQATT and CDR2 SNEGSKA (reference sequence). Trimming cost V 0 bases and J 0 bases, with 12 bases left between them. This CDR3 contains 15 residues. The CDR3 reads CSARDRRQLSYEQYF. The CDR3 region has the DNA TGCAGTGCTAGAGATCGCCGACAGCTCTCCTACGAGCAGTACTTC.

This clonotype occurred many times. This sequence joins TRBV7-8 and TRBJ1-2; 9 positions agree with TRBD1. J gave up 7 bases and V 5 bases, and 11 bases lay outside the gene matches. CDR3 length: 15 amino acids. Germline values: CDR1 SGHVS, CDR2 FQNEAQ. This CDR3 reads CASSPLTGGNSGYTF. CDR3 DNA sequence: TGTGCCAGCAGCCCCTTGACAGGGGGTAATAGTGGCTACACCTTC.

This clonotype was seen at least ten times. This chain joins TRBV6-2 or TRBV6-3 and TRBJ2-1, with 7 bases that match TRBD2. The germline V gene has CDR1 MNHEY and CDR2 SVGEGT. The CDR3 loop spans 14 amino acids. V shed 2 bases and J 5 bases; nucleotides not matched to a gene: 3. The CDR3 is CASSYEGRDNEQFF. DNA of the CDR3: TGTGCCAGCAGTTACGAAGGGAGGGACAATGAGCAGTTCTTC.

This chain links TRBV7-2 with TRBJ2-2, with D perhaps matching TRBD1 (6 bases). Germline V gene data show CDR1 as SGHTA and CDR2 as FQGNSA. V was shortened by 4 bases and J by 0 bases, with 12 bases between the two germline ends. The CDR3 length is 16 residues. The CDR3 DNA follows: TGTGCCAGCAGCTCAAGGACAGTCGCGAACACCGGGGAGCTGTTTTTT. Residues: CASSSRTVANTGELFF.

This clonotype appeared a few times. The V call is TRBV6-5, the J call TRBJ1-1, with D perhaps matching TRBD1 (6 bases). The CDR3 covers 12 residues. Germline V CDR1 and CDR2: MNHEY, SVGAGI. Trimming left V 10 bases short and J 3 bases short, with 12 bases between. The DNA for the CDR3 is TGTGCCACCAACAGGGCTGACACTGAAGCTTTCTTT. Its translation is CATNRADTEAFF.

Many counts were recorded for this clonotype. The V and J genes are TRBV6-5 and TRBJ1-1; unclear D gene. Germline V gene lookup returns CDR1 MNHEY and CDR2 SVGAGI. There are 15 residues in the CDR3. V lost 2 bases, J lost 3 bases, and 13 bases lay in between. The CDR3 DNA is TGTGCCAGCAGTTACGGGCCTAACCCGGACACTGAAGCTTTCTTT. Protein product: CASSYGPNPDTEAFF.